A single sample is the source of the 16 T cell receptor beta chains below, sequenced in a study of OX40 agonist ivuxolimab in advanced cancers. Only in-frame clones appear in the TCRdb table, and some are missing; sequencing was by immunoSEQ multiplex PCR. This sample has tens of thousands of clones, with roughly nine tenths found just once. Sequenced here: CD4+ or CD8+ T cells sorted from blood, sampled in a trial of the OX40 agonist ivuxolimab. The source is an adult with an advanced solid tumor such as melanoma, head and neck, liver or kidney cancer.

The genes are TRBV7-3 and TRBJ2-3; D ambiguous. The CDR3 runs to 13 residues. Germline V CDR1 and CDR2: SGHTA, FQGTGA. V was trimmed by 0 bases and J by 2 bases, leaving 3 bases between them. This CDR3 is CASSLTPTDTQYF. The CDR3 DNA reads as TGTGCCAGCAGCTTAACCCCCACAGATACGCAGTATTTT.

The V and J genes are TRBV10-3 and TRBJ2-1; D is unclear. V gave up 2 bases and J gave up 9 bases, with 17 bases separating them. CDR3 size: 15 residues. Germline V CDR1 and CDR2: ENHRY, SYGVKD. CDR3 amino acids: CAISERPGSESEQFF. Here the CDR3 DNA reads TGTGCCATCAGTGAGCGCCCCGGCTCGGAGAGTGAGCAGTTCTTC.

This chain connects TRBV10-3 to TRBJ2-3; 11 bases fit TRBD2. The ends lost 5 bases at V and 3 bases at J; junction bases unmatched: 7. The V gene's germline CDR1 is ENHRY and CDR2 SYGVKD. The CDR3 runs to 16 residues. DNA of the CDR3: TGTGCCATCAGTTCTGGGACTAGCGGTTCTACAGATACGCAGTATTTT. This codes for CAISSGTSGSTDTQYF.

CDR3 sequence: CASSQETSGTGELFF. The CDR3 coding sequence is TGCGCCAGCAGCCAAGAGACTAGCGGGACCGGGGAGCTGTTTTTT. V and J are TRBV4-3 and TRBJ2-2; 10 bases match TRBD2. The CDR3 is made up of 15 amino acids. Germline CDR1 is LGHNA and CDR2 is YSLEER. The V gene end was trimmed by 0 bases and the J gene end by 5 bases; junction bases not matched to a gene: 0.

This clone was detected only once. The CDR3 DNA reads TGTGCCAGCAGCTTGGACGGGGCCGCTAACTATGGCTACACCTTC. Protein: CASSLDGAANYGYTF. V gene TRBV5-4 combines with J gene TRBJ1-2; D is possibly TRBD1 (5 bases). Germline V gene lookup returns CDR1 SGHNT and CDR2 YYREEE (reference sequence). V lost 0 bases, J lost 0 bases, and 9 bases lay in between. The CDR3 sequence is 15 residues long.

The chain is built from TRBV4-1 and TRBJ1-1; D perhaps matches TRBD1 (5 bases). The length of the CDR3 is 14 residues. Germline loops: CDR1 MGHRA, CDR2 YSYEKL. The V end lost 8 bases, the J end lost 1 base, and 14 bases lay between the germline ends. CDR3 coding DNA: TGCGCCAGCCGGGGGGAGGTTCGGAACACTGAAGCTTTCTTT. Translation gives CASRGEVRNTEAFF.

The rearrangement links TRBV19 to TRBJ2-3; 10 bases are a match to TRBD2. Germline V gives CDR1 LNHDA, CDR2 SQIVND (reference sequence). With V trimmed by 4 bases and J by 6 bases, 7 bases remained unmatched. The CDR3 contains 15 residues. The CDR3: CASSTSAGGQDTQYF. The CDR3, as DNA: TGTGCCAGTAGTACATCAGCGGGGGGGCAGGATACGCAGTATTTT.

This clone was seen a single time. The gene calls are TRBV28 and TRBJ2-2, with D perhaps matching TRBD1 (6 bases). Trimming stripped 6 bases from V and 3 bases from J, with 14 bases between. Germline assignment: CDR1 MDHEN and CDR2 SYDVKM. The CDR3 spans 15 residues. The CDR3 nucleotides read TGTGCCAGCAGGTCACAGGGTTCCCACACCGGGGAGCTGTTTTTT. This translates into CASRSQGSHTGELFF.

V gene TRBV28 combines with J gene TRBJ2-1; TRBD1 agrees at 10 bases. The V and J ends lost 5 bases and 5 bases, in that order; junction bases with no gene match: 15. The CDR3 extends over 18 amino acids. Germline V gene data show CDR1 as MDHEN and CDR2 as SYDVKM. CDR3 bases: TGTGCCAGCAGTCAAGGATTTATGGGACAGGGGTTCAACAATGAGCAGTTCTTC. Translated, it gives CASSQGFMGQGFNNEQFF. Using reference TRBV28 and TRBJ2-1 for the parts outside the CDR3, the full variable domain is DVKVTQSSRYLVKRTGEKVFLECVQDMDHENMFWYRQDPGLGLRLIYFSYDVKMKEKGDIPEGYSVSREKKERFSLILESASTNQTSMYLCASSQGFMGQGFNNEQFFGPGTRLTVL.

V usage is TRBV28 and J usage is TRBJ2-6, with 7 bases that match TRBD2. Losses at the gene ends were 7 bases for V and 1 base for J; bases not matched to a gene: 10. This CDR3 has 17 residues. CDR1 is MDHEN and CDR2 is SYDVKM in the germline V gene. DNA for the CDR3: TGTGCCAGCATCACGGGGGGACTGCCTTCTGGGGCCAACGTCCTGACTTTC. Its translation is CASITGGLPSGANVLTF. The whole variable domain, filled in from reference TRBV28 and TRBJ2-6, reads DVKVTQSSRYLVKRTGEKVFLECVQDMDHENMFWYRQDPGLGLRLIYFSYDVKMKEKGDIPEGYSVSREKKERFSLILESASTNQTSMYLCASITGGLPSGANVLTFGAGSRLTVL.

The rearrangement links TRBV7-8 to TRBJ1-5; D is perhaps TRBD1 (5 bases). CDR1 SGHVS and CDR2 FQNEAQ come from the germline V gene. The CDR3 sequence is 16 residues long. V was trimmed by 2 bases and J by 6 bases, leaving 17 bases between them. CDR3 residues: CASSLNFIGRGQPQHF. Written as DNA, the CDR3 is TGTGCCAGCAGCTTAAATTTTATCGGGAGGGGTCAGCCCCAGCATTTT.

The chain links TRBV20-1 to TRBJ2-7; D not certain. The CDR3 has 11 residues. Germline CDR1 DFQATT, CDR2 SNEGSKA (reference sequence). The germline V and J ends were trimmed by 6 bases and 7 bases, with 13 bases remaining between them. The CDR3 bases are TGCAGTGCCGTGGATATAAGAGAGCAGTACTTC. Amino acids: CSAVDIREQYF.

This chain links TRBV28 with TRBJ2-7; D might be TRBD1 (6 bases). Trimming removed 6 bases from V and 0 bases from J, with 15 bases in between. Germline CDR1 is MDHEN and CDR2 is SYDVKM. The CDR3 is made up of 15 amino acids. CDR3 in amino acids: CASSSTDSNSYEQYF. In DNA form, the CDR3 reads TGTGCCAGCAGCTCAACGGACAGTAACTCCTACGAGCAGTACTTC.

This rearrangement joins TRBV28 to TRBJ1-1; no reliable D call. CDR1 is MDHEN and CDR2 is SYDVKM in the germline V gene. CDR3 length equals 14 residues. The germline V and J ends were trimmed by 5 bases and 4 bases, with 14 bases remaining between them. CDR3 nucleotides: TGTGCCAGCAGTCCGTTAGGCAGATCCACTGAAGCTTTCTTT. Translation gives CASSPLGRSTEAFF.

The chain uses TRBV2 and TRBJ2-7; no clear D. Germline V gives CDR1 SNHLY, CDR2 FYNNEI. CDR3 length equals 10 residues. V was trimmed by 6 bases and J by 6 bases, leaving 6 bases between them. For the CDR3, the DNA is TGTGCCAGCAGGGATTTCGAGCAGTACTTC. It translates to CASRDFEQYF. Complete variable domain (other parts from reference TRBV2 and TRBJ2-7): EPEVTQTPSHQVTQMGQEVILRCVPISNHLYFYWYRQILGQKVEFLVSFYNNEISEKSEIFDDQFSVERPDGSNFTLKIRSTKLEDSAMYFCASRDFEQYFGPGTRLTVT.

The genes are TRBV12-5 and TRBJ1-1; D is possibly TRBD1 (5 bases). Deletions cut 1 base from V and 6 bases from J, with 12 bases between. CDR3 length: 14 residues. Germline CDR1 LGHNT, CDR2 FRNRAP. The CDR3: CASGLGPGSAEAFF. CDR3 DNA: TGTGCTAGTGGTTTGGGCCCAGGGAGTGCTGAAGCTTTCTTT.